This TCR beta chain was identified during a study of blood T cell repertoires in COVID-19. About the research overall: Sample material is recorded as cDNA or gDNA derived from T cells, B-cell-depleted T cells, or PBMCs.

Enrollment of patients from Seattle took place during active infection, with longitudinal follow-up. The CDR3 loop spans 16 amino acids. V was trimmed by 4 bases and J by 1 base, leaving 13 bases between them. Germline V gene data show CDR1 as MNHEY and CDR2 as SVGAGI. Authors' data handling: Amplification from reference gene primers served as the basis for estimated nucleated cell counts. Profiled with immunoSEQ multiplex PCR; TCRdb holds only in-frame clones, not every one. V, J and clone size derive from that table, while D and trimming were established from the DNA sequence. The sample holds about 200,000 clones, 70% to 90% seen once.

The receptor was derived from a man aged 55 to 70 with COVID-19, enrolled during active disease. This sequence joins TRBV6-5 and TRBJ1-4; weak D call: TRBD1 (5 bases). Sequenced: peripheral blood. The CDR3 loop reads CASSLVVGGTNEKLFF. CDR3 sequence (DNA): TGTGCCAGCAGTTTGGTAGTGGGGGGAACTAATGAAAAACTGTTTTTT.